This TCR beta chain emerged from a study of chemoradiotherapy in HPV16-positive cancers. Findings of the study overall: The functional HPV-specific definition rests on just a couple of HPV16-positive patients. In HPV16-positive patients, HPV-responsive T-cell expansion tracked better recurrence-free survival. Non-HPV-specific T cells did not expand in tumors during treatment, whereas candidate HPV-specific clones and E7-related motifs did.

Over chemoradiotherapy, repertoires were sampled more than once. This clone was counted a single time. The antigen remains undetermined. Clones were read by immunoSEQ multiplex PCR, and TCRdb kept only the in-frame ones, dropping some. The sample has some 11,000 clones, around 66% seen once. The sequence was obtained from a human donor with HPV-associated anogenital cancer. This sample was gathered from a patient who underwent chemoradiotherapy.

CDR3 DNA sequence: TGTGCCAGCAGATCGACGCCGGGACAGGCGGCCAAAAACATTCAGTACTTC. As protein: CASRSTPGQAAKNIQYF. The chain employs TRBV11-2 and TRBJ2-4; TRBD1 matches 8 bases. V gave up 6 bases and J gave up 1 base; unmatched junction bases: 11. Germline CDR1 SGHAT, CDR2 FQNNGV. The CDR3 is 17 residues long.